The sequence of this T cell receptor beta chain was determined in a study of CD8 T cells in Susac syndrome. An input of about 0.45 to 1 ug of RNA was subjected to reverse transcription using random hexamers. Amplification of TCR beta CDR3 by immunoSEQ multiplex PCR spanned 54 Vbeta and 13 Jbeta. TCRdb reprocessed the immunoSEQ multiplex PCR reads with MiXCR, giving one entry per CDR3 protein. This sample has fewer than 90,000 distinct CDR3 sequences, with around 93% found just once. Trimming removed 5 bases at V and 5 bases at J, with 15 bases between. The CDR3 is made up of 14 amino acids. In germline, CDR1 is MNHEY, CDR2 SVGEGT.

The receptor comes from a human donor with Susac syndrome. The V gene is TRBV6-2 or TRBV6-3, the J gene TRBJ1-1, with a possible D match to TRBD1 (6 bases). The sequenced sample was CD8+ T cells from PBMCs. This chain's CDR3 is CASSLTTGRTEAFF. The CDR3 bases are TGTGCCAGCAGTCTAACGACAGGACGGACTGAAGCTTTCTTT.